Shown below are 28 T cell receptor beta chains from a single sample sequenced in a study of identical twins. TCRdb itself ran the 5' RACE reads through MiXCR, one entry per CDR3 protein. This table holds more than 250,000 distinct CDR3 sequences, more than 6.5% found once. These data were also reused for a study on yellow fever vaccine responses in identical twins.

The sample was memory (CD45RO+) T cells sorted from blood. The receptors here all came from a woman between 18 and 29 years old in good health.

This clonotype was observed many times. The chain carries TRBV4-1 and TRBJ1-4; D is undetermined. The germline V gene has CDR1 MGHRA and CDR2 YSYEKL. CDR3 length equals 13 residues. V gave up 1 base and J gave up 5 bases, with 5 bases separating them. CDR3 protein: CASSQGLNEKLFF. CDR3 DNA: TGCGCCAGCAGCCAAGGACTAAATGAAAAACTGTTTTTT.

In its sample, this clonotype was seen many times. The chain is built from TRBV4-2 and TRBJ2-1, with 11 bases identical to TRBD1. The V gene's germline CDR1 is LGHNA and CDR2 YNFKEQ. The CDR3 contains 17 residues. The trim removed 2 bases at V and 2 bases at J, leaving 5 bases unmatched. CDR3 region: CASSQFPGQGAYNEQFF. As DNA, the CDR3 is TGTGCCAGCAGCCAATTTCCGGGACAGGGGGCCTACAATGAGCAGTTCTTC.

This clonotype was seen a few times. V usage is TRBV28 and J usage is TRBJ2-1; 9 bases map to TRBD2. The CDR3 runs 14 residues. CDR1 is MDHEN and CDR2 is SYDVKM in the germline V gene. J was trimmed by 5 bases and V by 6 bases; bases with no gene match: 5. The CDR3 DNA reads TGTGCCAGCAGAAGACTAGCGGCACACAATGAGCAGTTCTTC. Translating gives CASRRLAAHNEQFF.

This chain uses TRBV20-1 with TRBJ2-7; 10 nucleotides align to TRBD2. V lost 5 bases, J lost 4 bases, and 8 bases stayed unmatched. The CDR3 covers 14 residues. Germline V gene sequence: CDR1 DFQATT, CDR2 SNEGSKA (reference sequence). This CDR3 is CSAPGVAGGYEQYF. The CDR3, as DNA: TGCAGTGCTCCCGGGGTAGCGGGAGGATACGAGCAGTACTTC.

This clonotype was seen repeatedly, ten times or more. The chain has TRBV5-1 and TRBJ1-1, with D unresolved. The germline CDR1 and CDR2 sequences are SGHRS and YFSETQ. With 0 bases removed from V and 1 base from J, the gap between germline ends came to 13 bases. The CDR3 runs 16 residues. This CDR3 reads CASSLVRNTPNTEAFF. In DNA form, the CDR3 reads TGCGCCAGCAGCTTGGTCAGAAACACACCGAACACTGAAGCTTTCTTT.

This clonotype has a count of ten or more. This chain connects TRBV28 to TRBJ2-1, with 8 bases that match TRBD2. Germline loops: CDR1 MDHEN, CDR2 SYDVKM. J was trimmed by 5 bases and V by 6 bases; bases with no gene match: 9. The CDR3 runs to 15 residues. The CDR3 protein is CASRRGLAGNNEQFF. The CDR3 nucleotides read TGTGCCAGCAGAAGGGGGTTAGCGGGGAACAATGAGCAGTTCTTC.

This clonotype occurred many times. CDR3 protein: CATSDRLPGQGNEQFF. In DNA, the CDR3 is TGTGCCACCAGTGACCGACTCCCGGGACAGGGTAATGAGCAGTTCTTC. J is TRBJ2-1 and V is TRBV24-1, with TRBD1 matching 9 bases. Germline CDR1 and CDR2: KGHDR and SFDVKD. With 4 bases clipped from V and 7 bases from J, the junction kept 10 bases outside the gene matches. The CDR3 sequence is 16 residues long.

This clonotype was counted between two and nine times. The rearrangement joins TRBV7-9 to TRBJ1-2; the match to TRBD1 covers 7 bases. With V trimmed by 3 bases and J by 7 bases, 5 bases remained unmatched. In germline, CDR1 is SEHNR, CDR2 FQNEAQ (reference sequence). This CDR3 comprises 13 residues. In DNA form, the CDR3 reads TGTGCCAGCAGCTTTAGACAGGGACTTGGCTACACCTTC. Translated, it gives CASSFRQGLGYTF.

This clonotype was detected many times. The chain is built from TRBV7-6 and TRBJ2-3; TRBD1 is a possible D gene (5 bases). Germline-derived CDR1 and CDR2 are SGHVS and FNYEAQ. V was cut by 5 bases and J by 0 bases, with 12 bases left in between. This CDR3 spans 15 amino acids. The CDR3 nucleotides read TGTGCCAGCAGCCCCAGTAGGGGTAGCACAGATACGCAGTATTTT. Protein product: CASSPSRGSTDTQYF. The complete variable domain, with remaining parts taken from reference TRBV7-6 and TRBJ2-3, reads GAGVSQSPRYKVTKRGQDVALRCDPISGHVSLYWYRQALGQGPEFLTYFNYEAQQDKSGLPNDRFSAERPEGSISTLTIQRTEQRDSAMYRCASSPSRGSTDTQYFGPGTRLTVL.

CDR3 bases: TGCGCCAGCAGCCAAGATCAGGACCAACGGAGGGAAAAACTGTTTTTT. Translating gives CASSQDQDQRREKLFF. This chain uses TRBV4-1 with TRBJ1-4; D remains ambiguous. Trimming shortened V by 0 bases and J by 8 bases, and 16 bases separated the two germline ends. This CDR3 region has 16 residues. Per germline, CDR1 MGHRA and CDR2 YSYEKL.

There are many counts of this clonotype. Germline and junction disagree at one end, which may indicate a read error. This chain uses TRBV25-1 with TRBJ2-5, with D uncertain. Germline loops: CDR1 MGHDK, CDR2 SYGVNS. This CDR3 contains 12 residues. CDR3 in DNA: TGTGCCAGCAGTGGCCACCAGGAGACCCAGTACTTC. It codes for CASSGHQETQYF. Drawing the rest from reference TRBV25-1 and TRBJ2-5, the complete variable domain is EADIYQTPRYLVIGTGKKITLECSQTMGHDKMYWYQQDPGMELHLIHYSYGVNSTEKGDLSSESTVSRIRTEHFPLTLESARPSHTSQYLCASSGHQETQYFGPGTRLLVL.

A few counts support this clonotype. The chain couples TRBV28 to TRBJ2-5; 11 bases fit TRBD2. The CDR3 length is 18 residues. Germline CDR1 is MDHEN and CDR2 is SYDVKM. J lost 3 bases, V lost 1 base, and 10 bases had no gene match. Here the CDR3 reads CASSLSRLAGHNEETQYF. CDR3 in DNA: TGTGCCAGCAGTTTATCAAGACTAGCGGGGCATAACGAAGAGACCCAGTACTTC.

This clonotype appeared many times. The CDR3 loop reads CASSPGQIQPQHF. The DNA for the CDR3 is TGTGCCAGCAGCCCCGGACAAATCCAGCCCCAGCATTTT. The chain employs TRBV3-1 and TRBJ1-5; D is possibly TRBD1 (5 bases). Trimming cost V 4 bases and J 7 bases, with 11 bases left between them. This CDR3 comprises 13 residues. Germline V lookup: CDR1 LGHDT, CDR2 YNNKEL (reference sequence).

This clonotype was detected only a few times. V gene TRBV24-1 combines with J gene TRBJ2-3; no clear D gene. Germline V gene lookup returns CDR1 KGHDR and CDR2 SFDVKD. The V and J ends lost 7 bases and 1 base respectively, with 11 bases between them. This CDR3 has 14 residues. Written as DNA, the CDR3 is TGTGCCACCAGCCCGGACCTGGGCACAGATACGCAGTATTTT. This codes for CATSPDLGTDTQYF.

This clonotype was seen ten or more times. The V and J genes are TRBV6-2 or TRBV6-3 and TRBJ2-6; D uncertain. The CDR3 runs to 13 residues. Deletions cut 2 bases from V and 5 bases from J, with 4 bases between. CDR1 is MNHEY, CDR2 SVGEGT, per germline. As DNA, the CDR3 is TGTGCCAGCAGTTACCTTAGGGCCAACGTCCTGACTTTC. This sequence encodes CASSYLRANVLTF.

This clonotype was seen at least ten times. The chain joins TRBV7-9 to TRBJ2-1; TRBD2 aligns across 8 bases. The CDR3 covers 18 residues. Germline assignment: CDR1 SEHNR and CDR2 FQNEAQ (reference sequence). The V and J ends lost 0 bases and 7 bases, in that order; junction bases with no gene match: 14. CDR3 region: CASSLAVPTSGPGNEQFF. CDR3 in DNA: TGTGCCAGCAGCTTAGCTGTCCCTACTAGCGGCCCGGGGAATGAGCAGTTCTTC.

This clonotype was counted only a few times. This sequence joins TRBV2 and TRBJ2-6; no clear D gene. This CDR3 region has 16 residues. Germline V gene sequence: CDR1 SNHLY, CDR2 FYNNEI. V was shortened by 6 bases and J by 2 bases, with 14 bases between the two germline ends. CDR3 sequence (DNA): TGTGCCAGCAGAGAACAGAATATTCCTGGGGCCAACGTCCTGACTTTC. Encoded protein: CASREQNIPGANVLTF.

This clonotype was counted a few times. The chain has TRBV4-1 and TRBJ1-1; 9 nucleotides align to TRBD1. This CDR3 region has 14 residues. Looked up from germline, CDR1 is MGHRA and CDR2 is YSYEKL. The junction had 3 bases not matched to a gene; V was cut back by 3 bases and J by 4 bases. CDR3 nucleotide sequence: TGCGCCAGCAGCCAGGGGGACAGGGCCACTGAAGCTTTCTTT. Its protein is CASSQGDRATEAFF.

This clonotype was counted a few times. This chain uses TRBV3-1 with TRBJ2-3; no firm D call. Germline V CDR1 and CDR2: LGHDT, YNNKEL (reference sequence). V was trimmed by 0 bases and J by 5 bases, leaving 9 bases between them. This CDR3 comprises 14 residues. As DNA, the CDR3 is TGTGCCAGCAGCCAAGATTACACCCGAGATACGCAGTATTTT. Its protein is CASSQDYTRDTQYF.

Comment on this clonotype: It may be a read error: a sequence one base away is much more abundant. This chain joins TRBV12-3 or TRBV12-4 and TRBJ2-2, with 10 bases lining up with TRBD2. J lost 6 bases, V lost 5 bases, and 9 bases had no gene match. The CDR3 is made up of 16 amino acids. CDR3 sequence: CASSPPSGRNSGELFF. CDR3 bases: TGTGCCAGCAGTCCCCCTAGCGGGAGAAACTCCGGGGAGCTGTTTTTT.

V usage is TRBV4-1 and J usage is TRBJ2-7, with 9 bases lining up with TRBD1. V dropped 1 base and J dropped 4; count of bases not matched to a gene: 5. CDR3 length: 15 amino acids. Germline assignment: CDR1 MGHRA and CDR2 YSYEKL. The CDR3 protein is CASSQGVGQGYEQYF. The CDR3 nucleotides are TGCGCCAGCAGCCAAGGGGTGGGACAGGGATACGAGCAGTACTTC.

This clonotype came up many times. J is TRBJ1-1 and V is TRBV29-1, with 8 positions matching TRBD1. The CDR3 is made up of 13 amino acids. The V gene's germline CDR1 is SQVTM and CDR2 ANQGSEA. Unmatched junction bases numbered 7, after V lost 3 bases and J lost 7 bases. Here the CDR3 reads CSVEGTGRGEAFF. In nucleotides, the CDR3 is TGCAGCGTTGAGGGGACAGGTCGTGGTGAAGCTTTCTTT.

The V call is TRBV5-6, the J call TRBJ2-3, with D possibly being TRBD1 or TRBD2 (5 bases each). Deletions cut 0 bases from V and 4 bases from J, with 9 bases between. Germline V gene data show CDR1 as SGHDT and CDR2 as YYEEEE. This CDR3 has 14 amino acids. The chain's CDR3 is CASSLVGVSDTQYF. CDR3 nucleotide sequence: TGTGCCAGCAGCTTGGTGGGGGTCTCAGATACGCAGTATTTT.

This clonotype turned up a few times. The rearrangement uses TRBV7-3 and TRBJ1-6; D remains ambiguous. The CDR3 is made up of 13 amino acids. CDR1 SGHTA and CDR2 FQGTGA come from the germline V gene. Trimming shortened V by 1 base and J by 7 bases, and 5 bases separated the two germline ends. This CDR3 reads CASSLNQNSPLHF. The CDR3 region has the DNA TGTGCCAGCAGCTTAAACCAGAATTCACCCCTCCACTTT.

This clonotype has a count of ten or more. The J gene is TRBJ2-1, the V gene TRBV28; 7 positions agree with TRBD2. J lost 4 bases, V lost 8 bases, and 2 bases had no gene match. Germline assignment: CDR1 MDHEN and CDR2 SYDVKM. The CDR3 is 12 residues long. The CDR3 protein is CASGRGYNEQFF. In DNA, the CDR3 is TGTGCCAGCGGGCGGGGGTACAATGAGCAGTTCTTC.

This clonotype was detected many times. The rearrangement joins TRBV18 to TRBJ2-7; the D is unclear. Germline values: CDR1 KGHSH, CDR2 LQKENI. There are 14 residues in the CDR3. V was cut by 2 bases and J by 3 bases, with 11 bases left in between. The CDR3 is CASSPSGSGYEQYF. The CDR3 coding sequence is TGTGCCAGCTCACCATCCGGGTCTGGCTACGAGCAGTACTTC.

This clonotype was recorded a few times. V is TRBV20-1 and J is TRBJ1-2; unclear D gene. Trimming pared 5 bases from V and 5 bases from J, leaving 12 bases between. The CDR3 extends over 12 amino acids. Germline CDR1 and CDR2: DFQATT and SNEGSKA (reference sequence). CDR3 amino acids: CSAAQLSYGYTF. The CDR3 region has the DNA TGCAGTGCTGCACAGCTCTCATATGGCTACACCTTC.

This clonotype was counted at least ten times. This chain links TRBV5-1 with TRBJ2-1; possible D gene TRBD1, 5 bases. The germline gives CDR1 SGHRS, CDR2 YFSETQ. The V gene lost 0 bases and the J gene lost 8 bases, with 15 bases spanning the gap. CDR3 length equals 15 residues. CDR3 bases: TGCGCCAGCAGCTTGGATGGGTTGAAAGGGGATGAGCAGTTCTTC. As protein: CASSLDGLKGDEQFF.